This T cell receptor beta chain was documented in a study of T cells after yellow fever vaccination. Study-level points and caveats: Subsequent to the booster, the majority of primary-vaccination clones reappeared (96% CD4, 88% CD8). Shared CD4/CD8 clonotypes were a small share, likely from convergent recombination.

About this clonotype itself: As yet, its antigen is unknown.

Generation of TCR cDNA used 5'RACE template switching (which added a universal primer site and UMIs). TCRdb reprocessed the 5' RACE reads via MiXCR and lists one record per CDR3 protein. Of about 160,000 distinct CDR3 sequences in the sample, about 7% are singletons; the top ten hold roughly 2.5%. V was pared by 2 bases and J by 8 bases, with 5 bases of the junction left unmatched. Germline V CDR1 and CDR2: ENHRY, SYGVKD. The CDR3 extends over 16 amino acids. The sequence was obtained from a man aged 18 to 29 who received the YFV17D yellow fever vaccine. The rearrangement links TRBV10-3 to TRBJ2-3, with TRBD2 matching 15 bases. The sequences come from CD4+ T cells sorted from PBMCs, collected 5 days after the first yellow fever vaccination. CDR3 residues: CAISEGTSGGRSTQYF. The CDR3, as DNA: TGTGCCATCAGTGAGGGGACTAGCGGGGGGCGGAGTACGCAGTATTTT.